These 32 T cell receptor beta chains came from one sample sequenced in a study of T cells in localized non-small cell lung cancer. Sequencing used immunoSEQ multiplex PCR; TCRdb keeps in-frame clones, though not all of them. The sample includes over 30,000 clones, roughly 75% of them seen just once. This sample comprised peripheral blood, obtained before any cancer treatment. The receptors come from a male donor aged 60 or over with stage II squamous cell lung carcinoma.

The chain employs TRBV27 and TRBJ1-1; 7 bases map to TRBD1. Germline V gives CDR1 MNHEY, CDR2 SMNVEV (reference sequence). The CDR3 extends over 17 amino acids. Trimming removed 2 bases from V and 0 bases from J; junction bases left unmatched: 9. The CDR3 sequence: CASSLRDSSSLNTEAFF. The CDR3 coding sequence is TGTGCCAGCAGTTTACGGGACAGCAGTAGCTTGAACACTGAAGCTTTCTTT.

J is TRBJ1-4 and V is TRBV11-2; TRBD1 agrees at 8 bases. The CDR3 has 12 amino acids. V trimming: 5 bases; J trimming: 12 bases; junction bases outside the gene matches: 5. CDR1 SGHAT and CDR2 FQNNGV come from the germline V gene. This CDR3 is CASSLTGGELFF. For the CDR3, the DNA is TGTGCCAGCAGCCTCACAGGGGGGGAACTGTTTTTT. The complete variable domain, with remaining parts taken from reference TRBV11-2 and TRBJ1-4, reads EAGVAQSPRYKIIEKRQSVAFWCNPISGHATLYWYQQILGQGPKLLIQFQNNGVVDDSQLPKDRFSAERLKGVDSTLKIQPAKLEDSAVYLCASSLTGGELFFGSGTQLSVL.

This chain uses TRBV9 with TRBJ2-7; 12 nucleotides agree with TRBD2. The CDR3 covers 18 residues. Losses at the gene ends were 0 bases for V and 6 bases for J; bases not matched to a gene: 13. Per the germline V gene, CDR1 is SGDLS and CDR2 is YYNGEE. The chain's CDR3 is CASSVASSRLAGEGEQYF. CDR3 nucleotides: TGTGCCAGCAGCGTAGCAAGTTCGAGACTAGCGGGAGAGGGCGAGCAGTACTTC.

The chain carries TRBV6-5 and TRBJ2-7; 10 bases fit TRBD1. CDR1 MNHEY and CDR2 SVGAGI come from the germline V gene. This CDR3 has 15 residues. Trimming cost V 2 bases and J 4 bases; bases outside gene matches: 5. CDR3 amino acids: CASSYKGTGVYEQYF. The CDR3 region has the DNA TGTGCCAGCAGTTACAAGGGGACAGGGGTATACGAGCAGTACTTC.

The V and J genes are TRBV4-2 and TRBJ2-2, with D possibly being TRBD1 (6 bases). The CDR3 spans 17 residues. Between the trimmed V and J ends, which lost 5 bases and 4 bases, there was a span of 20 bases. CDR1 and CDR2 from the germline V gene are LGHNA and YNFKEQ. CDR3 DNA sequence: TGTGCCAGCAGCTCCACAACAGGGTTTGACGTCACCGGGGAGCTGTTTTTT. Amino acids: CASSSTTGFDVTGELFF.

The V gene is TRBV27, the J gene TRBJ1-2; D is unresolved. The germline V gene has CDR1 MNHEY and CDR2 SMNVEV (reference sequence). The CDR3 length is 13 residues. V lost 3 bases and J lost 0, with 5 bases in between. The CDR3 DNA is TGTGCCAGCAGTTTCGGATCTAACTATGGCTACACCTTC. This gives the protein CASSFGSNYGYTF.

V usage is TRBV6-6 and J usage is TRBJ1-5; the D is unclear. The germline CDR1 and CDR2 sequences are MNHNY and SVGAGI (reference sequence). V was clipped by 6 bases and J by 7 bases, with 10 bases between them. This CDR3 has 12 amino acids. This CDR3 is CASSPMAQPQHF. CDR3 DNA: TGTGCCAGCAGCCCTATGGCGCAGCCCCAGCATTTT.

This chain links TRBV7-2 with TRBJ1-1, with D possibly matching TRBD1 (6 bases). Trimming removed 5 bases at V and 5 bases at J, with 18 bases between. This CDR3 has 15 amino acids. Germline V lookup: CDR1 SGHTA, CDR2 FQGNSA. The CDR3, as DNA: TGTGCCAGCAGCCTAGGGGGTGAGGTAAGAACTGAAGCTTTCTTT. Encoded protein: CASSLGGEVRTEAFF.

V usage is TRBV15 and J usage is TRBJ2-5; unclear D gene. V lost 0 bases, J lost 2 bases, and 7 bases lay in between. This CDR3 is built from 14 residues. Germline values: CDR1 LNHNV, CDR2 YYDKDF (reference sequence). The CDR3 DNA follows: TGTGCCACCAGCAGAGAGCGCCAGCAAGAGACCCAGTACTTC. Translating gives CATSRERQQETQYF.

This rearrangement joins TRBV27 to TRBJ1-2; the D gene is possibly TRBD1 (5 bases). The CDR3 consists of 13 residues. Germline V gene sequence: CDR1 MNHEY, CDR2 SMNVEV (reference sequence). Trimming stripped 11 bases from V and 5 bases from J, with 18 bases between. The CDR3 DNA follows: TGTGCCGGCGCAGGCAGGGAAGAATATGGCTACACCTTC. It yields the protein CAGAGREEYGYTF.

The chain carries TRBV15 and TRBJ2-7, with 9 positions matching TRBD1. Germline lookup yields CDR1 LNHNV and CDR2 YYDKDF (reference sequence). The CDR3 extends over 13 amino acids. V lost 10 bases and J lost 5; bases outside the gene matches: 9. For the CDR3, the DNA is TGTGCCATCGGGACAGGGAATTGGCACGAGCAGTACTTC. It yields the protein CAIGTGNWHEQYF.

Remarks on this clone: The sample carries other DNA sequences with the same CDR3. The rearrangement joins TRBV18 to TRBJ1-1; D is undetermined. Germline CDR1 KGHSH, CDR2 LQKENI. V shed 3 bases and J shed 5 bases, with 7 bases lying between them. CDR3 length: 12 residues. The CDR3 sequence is CASSPGETEAFF. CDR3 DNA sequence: TGTGCCAGCTCACCGGGAGAGACTGAAGCTTTCTTT.

CDR3 coding DNA: TGTGCCAGCAGTGTCGACACCCGGGGCTATGGCTACACCTTC. The encoded protein is CASSVDTRGYGYTF. This chain links TRBV2 with TRBJ1-2; D remains ambiguous. The CDR3 length is 14 residues. The germline V and J ends were trimmed by 4 bases and 4 bases, with 13 bases remaining between them. The germline V gene has CDR1 SNHLY and CDR2 FYNNEI.

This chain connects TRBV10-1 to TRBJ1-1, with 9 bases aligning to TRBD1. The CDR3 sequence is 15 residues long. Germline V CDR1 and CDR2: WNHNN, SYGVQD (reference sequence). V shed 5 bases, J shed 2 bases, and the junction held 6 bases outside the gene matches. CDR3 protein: CASSHLGQGNTEAFF. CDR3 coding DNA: TGCGCCAGCAGTCACTTGGGACAGGGAAACACTGAAGCTTTCTTT.

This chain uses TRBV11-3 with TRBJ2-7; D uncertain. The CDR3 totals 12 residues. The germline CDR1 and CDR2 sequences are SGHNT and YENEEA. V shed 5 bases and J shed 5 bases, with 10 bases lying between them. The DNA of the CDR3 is TGTGCCAGCAGCCTCCCTCATGACGAGCAGTACTTC. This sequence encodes CASSLPHDEQYF.

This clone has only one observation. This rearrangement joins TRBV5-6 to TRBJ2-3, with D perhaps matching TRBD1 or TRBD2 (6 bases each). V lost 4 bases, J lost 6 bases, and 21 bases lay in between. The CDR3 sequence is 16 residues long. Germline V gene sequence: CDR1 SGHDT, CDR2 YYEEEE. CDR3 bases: TGTGCCAGCAGCGGGGTCGACGGGGGCCCCAGGGATACGCAGTATTTT. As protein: CASSGVDGGPRDTQYF.

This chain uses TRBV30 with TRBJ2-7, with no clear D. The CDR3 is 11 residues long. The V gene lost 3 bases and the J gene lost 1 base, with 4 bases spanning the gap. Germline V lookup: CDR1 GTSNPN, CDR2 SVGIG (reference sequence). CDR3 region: CAWRDSYEQYF. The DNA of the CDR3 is TGTGCCTGGAGGGATTCCTACGAGCAGTACTTC. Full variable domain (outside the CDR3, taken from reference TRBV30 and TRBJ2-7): SQTIHQWPATLVQPVGSPLSLECTVEGTSNPNLYWYRQAAGRGLQLLFYSVGIGQISSEVPQNLSASRPQDRQFILSSKKLLLSDSGFYLCAWRDSYEQYFGPGTRLTVT.

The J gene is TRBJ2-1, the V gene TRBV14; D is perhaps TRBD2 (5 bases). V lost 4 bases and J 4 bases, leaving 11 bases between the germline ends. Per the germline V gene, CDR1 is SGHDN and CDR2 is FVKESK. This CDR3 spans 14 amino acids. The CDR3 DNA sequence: TGTGCCAGCAGCCCATCCCGGACTTACAATGAGCAGTTCTTC. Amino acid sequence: CASSPSRTYNEQFF.

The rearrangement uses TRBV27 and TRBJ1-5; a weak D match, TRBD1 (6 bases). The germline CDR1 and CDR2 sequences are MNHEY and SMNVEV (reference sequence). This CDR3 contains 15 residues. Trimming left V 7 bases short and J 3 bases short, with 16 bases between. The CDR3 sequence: CASTPRGAPNQPQHF. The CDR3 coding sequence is TGTGCCAGCACCCCTCGGGGGGCCCCCAATCAGCCCCAGCATTTT.

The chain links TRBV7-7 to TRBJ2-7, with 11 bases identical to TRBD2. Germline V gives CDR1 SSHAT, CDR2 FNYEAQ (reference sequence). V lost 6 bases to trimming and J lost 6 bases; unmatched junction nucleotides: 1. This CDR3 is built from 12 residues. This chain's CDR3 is CASSLAGGEQYF. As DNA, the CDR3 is TGTGCCAGCAGTCTAGCGGGAGGCGAGCAGTACTTC.

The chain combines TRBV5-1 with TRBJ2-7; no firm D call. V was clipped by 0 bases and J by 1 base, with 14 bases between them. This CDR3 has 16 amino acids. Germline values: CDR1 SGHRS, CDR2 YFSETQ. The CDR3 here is CASSLGATSVSYEQYF. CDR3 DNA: TGCGCCAGCAGCTTGGGCGCTACATCCGTGTCCTACGAGCAGTACTTC. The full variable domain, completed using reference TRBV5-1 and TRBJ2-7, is KAGVTQTPRYLIKTRGQQVTLSCSPISGHRSVSWYQQTPGQGLQFLFEYFSETQRNKGNFPGRFSGRQFSNSRSEMNVSTLELGDSALYLCASSLGATSVSYEQYFGPGTRLTVT.

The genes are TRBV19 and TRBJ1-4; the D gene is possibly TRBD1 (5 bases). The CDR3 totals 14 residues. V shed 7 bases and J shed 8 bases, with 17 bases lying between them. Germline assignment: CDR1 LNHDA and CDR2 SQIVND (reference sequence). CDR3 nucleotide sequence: TGTGCCAGTATGAGCACGGGGGGGGGAGAAAAACTGTTTTTT. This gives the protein CASMSTGGGEKLFF.

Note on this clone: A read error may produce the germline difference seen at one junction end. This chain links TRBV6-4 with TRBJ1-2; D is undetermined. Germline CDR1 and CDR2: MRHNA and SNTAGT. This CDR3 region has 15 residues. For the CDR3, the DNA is TGTGCCAGCAGTGACTCAATCACCGCGGCTTATGGCCACACCTTC. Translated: CASSDSITAAYGHTF.

The CDR3 spells CASSQGLAASTDTQYF. The CDR3 region has the DNA TGTGCCAGCAGCCAGGGACTAGCGGCTAGCACAGATACGCAGTATTTT. V is TRBV4-2 and J is TRBJ2-3; TRBD2 matches at 11 bases. Germline CDR1 LGHNA, CDR2 YNFKEQ. CDR3 size: 16 residues. V shed 3 bases, J shed 0 bases, and the junction held 2 bases outside the gene matches.

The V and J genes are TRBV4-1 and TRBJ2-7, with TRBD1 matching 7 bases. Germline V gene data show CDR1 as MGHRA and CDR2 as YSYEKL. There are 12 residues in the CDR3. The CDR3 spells CAPGQHSYEQYF. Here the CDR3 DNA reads TGCGCTCCGGGACAGCACTCCTACGAGCAGTACTTC.

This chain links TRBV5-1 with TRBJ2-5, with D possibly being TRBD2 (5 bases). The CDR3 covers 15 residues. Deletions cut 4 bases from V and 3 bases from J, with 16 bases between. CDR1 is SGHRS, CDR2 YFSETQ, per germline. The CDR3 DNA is TGCGCCAGCAGCCGGGGTTGGACGGCCGAAGAGACCCAGTACTTC. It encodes CASSRGWTAEETQYF.

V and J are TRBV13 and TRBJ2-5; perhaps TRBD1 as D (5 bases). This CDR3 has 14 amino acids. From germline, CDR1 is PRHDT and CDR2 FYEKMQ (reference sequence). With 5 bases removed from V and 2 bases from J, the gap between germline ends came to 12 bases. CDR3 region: CASSRGHLQETQYF. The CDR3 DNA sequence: TGTGCCAGCAGCCGCGGACACTTACAAGAGACCCAGTACTTC.

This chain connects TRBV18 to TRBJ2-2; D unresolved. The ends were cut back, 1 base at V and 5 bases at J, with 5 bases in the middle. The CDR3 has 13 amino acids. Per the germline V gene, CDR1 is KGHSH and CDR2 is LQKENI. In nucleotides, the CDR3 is TGTGCCAGCTCACCACAGGGTACCGGGGAGCTGTTTTTT. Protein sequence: CASSPQGTGELFF.

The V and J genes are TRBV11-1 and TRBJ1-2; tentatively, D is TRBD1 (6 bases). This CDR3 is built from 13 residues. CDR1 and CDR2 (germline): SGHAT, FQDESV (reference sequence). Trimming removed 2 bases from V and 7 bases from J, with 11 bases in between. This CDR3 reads CASSLSQGGGYTF. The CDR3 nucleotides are TGTGCCAGCAGCTTATCACAGGGAGGTGGCTACACCTTC.

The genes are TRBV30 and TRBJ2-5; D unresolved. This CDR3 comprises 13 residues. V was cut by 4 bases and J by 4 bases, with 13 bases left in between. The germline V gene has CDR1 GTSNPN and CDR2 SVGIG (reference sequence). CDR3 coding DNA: TGTGCCTGGACATTAGCTAATACAGAGACCCAGTACTTC. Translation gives CAWTLANTETQYF. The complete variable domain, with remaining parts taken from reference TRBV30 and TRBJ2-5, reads SQTIHQWPATLVQPVGSPLSLECTVEGTSNPNLYWYRQAAGRGLQLLFYSVGIGQISSEVPQNLSASRPQDRQFILSSKKLLLSDSGFYLCAWTLANTETQYFGPGTRLLVL.

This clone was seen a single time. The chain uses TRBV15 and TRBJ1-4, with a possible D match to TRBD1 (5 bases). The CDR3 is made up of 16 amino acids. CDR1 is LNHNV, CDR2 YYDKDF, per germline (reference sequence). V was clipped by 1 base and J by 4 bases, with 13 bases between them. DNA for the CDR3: TGTGCCACCAGCAGAGTTCTAGGGGTCGGTAATGAAAAACTGTTTTTT. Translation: CATSRVLGVGNEKLFF.

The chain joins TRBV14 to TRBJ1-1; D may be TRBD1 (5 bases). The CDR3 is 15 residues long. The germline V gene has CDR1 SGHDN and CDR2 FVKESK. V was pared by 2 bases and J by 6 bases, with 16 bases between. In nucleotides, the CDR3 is TGTGCCAGCAGCCAAAACGCCGGGGCCTTTTCTGAAGCTTTCTTT. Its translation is CASSQNAGAFSEAFF. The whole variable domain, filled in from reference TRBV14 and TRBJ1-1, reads EAGVTQFPSHSVIEKGQTVTLRCDPISGHDNLYWYRRVMGKEIKFLLHFVKESKQDESGMPNNRFLAERTGGTYSTLKVQPAELEDSGVYFCASSQNAGAFSEAFFGQGTRLTVV.